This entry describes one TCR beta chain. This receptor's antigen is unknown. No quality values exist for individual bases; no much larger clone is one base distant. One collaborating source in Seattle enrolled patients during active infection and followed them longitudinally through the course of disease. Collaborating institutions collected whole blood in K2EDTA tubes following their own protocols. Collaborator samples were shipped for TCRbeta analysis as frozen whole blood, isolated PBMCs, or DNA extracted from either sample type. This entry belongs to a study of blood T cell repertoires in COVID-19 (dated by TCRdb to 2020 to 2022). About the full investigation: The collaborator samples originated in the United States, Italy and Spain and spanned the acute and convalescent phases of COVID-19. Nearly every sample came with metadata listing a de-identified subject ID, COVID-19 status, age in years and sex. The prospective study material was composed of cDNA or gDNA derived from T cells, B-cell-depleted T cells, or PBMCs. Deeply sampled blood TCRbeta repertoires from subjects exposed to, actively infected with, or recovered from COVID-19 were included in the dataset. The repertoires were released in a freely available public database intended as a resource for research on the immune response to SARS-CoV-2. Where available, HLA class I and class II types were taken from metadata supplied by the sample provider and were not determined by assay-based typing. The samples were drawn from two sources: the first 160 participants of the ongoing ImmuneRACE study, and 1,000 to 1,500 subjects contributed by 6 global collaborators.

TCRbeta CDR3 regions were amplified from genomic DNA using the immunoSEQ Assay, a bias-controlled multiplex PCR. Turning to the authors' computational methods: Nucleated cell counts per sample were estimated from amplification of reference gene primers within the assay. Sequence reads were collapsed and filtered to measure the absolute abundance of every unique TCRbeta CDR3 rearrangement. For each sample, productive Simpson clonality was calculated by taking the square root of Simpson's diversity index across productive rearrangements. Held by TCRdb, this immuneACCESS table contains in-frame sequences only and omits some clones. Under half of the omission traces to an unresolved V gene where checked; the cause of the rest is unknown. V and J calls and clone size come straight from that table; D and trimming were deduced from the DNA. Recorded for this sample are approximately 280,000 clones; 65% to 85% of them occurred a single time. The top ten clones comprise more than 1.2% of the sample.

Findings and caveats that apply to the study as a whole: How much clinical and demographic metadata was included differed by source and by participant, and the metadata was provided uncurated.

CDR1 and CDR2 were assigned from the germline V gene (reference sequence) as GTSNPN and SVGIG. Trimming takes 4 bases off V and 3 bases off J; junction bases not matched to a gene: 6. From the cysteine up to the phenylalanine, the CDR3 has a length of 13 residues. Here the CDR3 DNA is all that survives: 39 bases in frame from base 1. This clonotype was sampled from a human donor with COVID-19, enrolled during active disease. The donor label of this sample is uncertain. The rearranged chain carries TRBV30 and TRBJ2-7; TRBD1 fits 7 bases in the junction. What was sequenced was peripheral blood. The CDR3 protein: CAWNKQGFYEQYF. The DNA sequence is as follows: TGTGCCTGGAATAAACAGGGGTTCTACGAGCAGTACTTC.